The 27 T cell receptor beta chains below come from one sample, sequenced in a study of shared clonotypes between healthy human individuals (TCRdb year 2020). CD8 naive samples were obtained by positive selection for CCR7 among CD45RO-negative cells, yielding a CD45RA+CCR7+ population from which TemRA cells were excluded. Receptor libraries were prepared by the immunoSEQ multiplex PCR assay. Not all clones reach the TCRdb copy of this immuneACCESS table, which keeps in-frame sequences only. Checked studies attribute under half of the gap to unresolved V genes and leave the rest unexplained. Within this sample are about 2,200,000 clones, with more than 85% of them counted one time only. The ten top clones hold about 1.5% of the sample. Sequenced material: naive CD8+ T cells from PBMCs. According to the study, the label for this sample's cell subset or site signals: CD45RA+CCR7+. The receptors here all came from a man aged 18 to 30 in good health. Some clones in this sample may be carry-over from other donors' samples.

A single count supports this clone. The chain uses TRBV19 and TRBJ1-2, with D unresolved. The germline V gene encodes CDR1 LNHDA and CDR2 SQIVND (reference sequence). V gave up 7 bases and J gave up 4 bases, with 19 bases separating them. The CDR3 length is 15 residues. Here the CDR3 reads CASIPADLPSYGYTF. Written as DNA, the CDR3 is TGTGCCAGTATTCCGGCGGATCTCCCCTCCTATGGCTACACCTTC.

V usage is TRBV5-5 and J usage is TRBJ2-1, with TRBD2 identical over 13 bases. The trim removed 2 bases at V and 2 bases at J, leaving 7 bases unmatched. This CDR3 spans 18 amino acids. Germline CDR1 reads SGHKS; CDR2 reads YYEKEE (reference sequence). The CDR3 here is CASSLGRTSGSTYNEQFF. CDR3 nucleotide sequence: TGTGCCAGCAGCTTAGGTAGGACTAGCGGGAGCACCTACAATGAGCAGTTCTTC.

The V call is TRBV11-3, the J call TRBJ1-2; no clear D. The length of the CDR3 is 15 residues. Germline values: CDR1 SGHNT, CDR2 YENEEA. Trimming took 6 bases from V and 3 from J, leaving 17 bases between them. In nucleotides, the CDR3 is TGTGCCAGCAGATGGAAGGAGGGTGGGGACTATGGCTACACCTTC. Amino acids: CASRWKEGGDYGYTF.

This chain joins TRBV19 and TRBJ2-7, with TRBD2 as a possible D gene (6 bases). The germline V gene has CDR1 LNHDA and CDR2 SQIVND (reference sequence). The CDR3 runs 15 residues. V lost 4 bases and J 2 bases, leaving 15 bases between the germline ends. As DNA, the CDR3 is TGTGCCAGTAGTACAAGGGACTTGGGAACCTACGAGCAGTACTTC. Its translation is CASSTRDLGTYEQYF. The full variable domain, in which reference TRBV19 and TRBJ2-7 provide the parts outside the CDR3, is DGGITQSPKYLFRKEGQNVTLSCEQNLNHDAMYWYRQDPGQGLRLIYYSQIVNDFQKGDIAEGYSVSREKKESFPLTVTSAQKNPTAFYLCASSTRDLGTYEQYFGPGTRLTVT.

On this clone: The germline gene is not matched at one end of the junction; a read error may be the cause. This chain links TRBV15 with TRBJ1-3, with 7 nucleotides matching TRBD1. The germline V gene has CDR1 LNHNV and CDR2 YYDKDF (reference sequence). This CDR3 is 15 amino acids long. Here the CDR3 DNA reads TGTGCCACCAGCGGAGACAGGGATCCTGGAAACACCATATATTTT. Translating gives CATSGDRDPGNTIYF.

V gene TRBV6-6 combines with J gene TRBJ2-1; 9 nucleotides agree with TRBD2. This CDR3 is built from 16 residues. Losses at the gene ends were 5 bases for V and 3 bases for J; bases not matched to a gene: 8. CDR1 and CDR2 from the germline V gene are MNHNY and SVGAGI (reference sequence). CDR3 loop: CASSGPTSGGYNEQFF. The CDR3 DNA is TGTGCCAGCAGTGGACCGACTAGCGGAGGCTACAATGAGCAGTTCTTC.

The chain combines TRBV13 with TRBJ2-7; a weak D match, TRBD2 (5 bases). With 1 base removed from V and 6 bases from J, the gap between germline ends came to 25 bases. Per the germline V gene, CDR1 is PRHDT and CDR2 is FYEKMQ (reference sequence). The CDR3 sequence is 18 residues long. The CDR3 spells CASSLDNGILKALSEQYF. Written as DNA, the CDR3 is TGTGCCAGCAGCTTAGACAACGGGATACTAAAAGCCCTCTCCGAGCAGTACTTC.

Points on this clone: This sample includes further DNA sequences coding for the same CDR3. This chain connects TRBV27 to TRBJ2-7; D may be TRBD1 (5 bases). The CDR3 length is 13 residues. V was trimmed by 4 bases and J by 1 base, leaving 8 bases between them. Germline CDR1 reads MNHEY; CDR2 reads SMNVEV (reference sequence). The CDR3 here is CASSWGKSYEQYF. Here the CDR3 DNA reads TGTGCCAGCAGTTGGGGCAAGTCCTACGAGCAGTACTTC.

The CDR3 spells CASSWADSASYEQYF. The CDR3 nucleotides read TGTGCCAGCAGCTGGGCAGACAGTGCTTCCTACGAGCAGTACTTC. The chain carries TRBV27 and TRBJ2-7; D is perhaps TRBD1 (5 bases). The CDR3 sequence is 15 residues long. V was cut by 6 bases and J by 1 base, with 16 bases left in between. The germline V gene has CDR1 MNHEY and CDR2 SMNVEV (reference sequence).

V and J are TRBV19 and TRBJ2-1, with a possible D match to TRBD1 (6 bases). With 3 bases removed from V and 7 bases from J, the gap between germline ends came to 16 bases. Germline V CDR1 and CDR2: LNHDA, SQIVND (reference sequence). The length of the CDR3 is 15 residues. In nucleotides, the CDR3 is TGTGCCAGTAGTATCCCATGGACAGCCTTAAATGAGCAGTTCTTC. Protein sequence: CASSIPWTALNEQFF.

This chain links TRBV19 with TRBJ2-7; 8 bases map to TRBD2. CDR3 length equals 14 residues. The germline CDR1 and CDR2 sequences are LNHDA and SQIVND (reference sequence). V trimming: 3 bases; J trimming: 3 bases; junction bases outside the gene matches: 4. The DNA of the CDR3 is TGTGCCAGTAGTATGACTAGCGTTGTCTACGAGCAGTACTTC. It translates to CASSMTSVVYEQYF.

Turning to this clone: Other DNA sequences in this specimen translate into the identical CDR3. The J gene is TRBJ2-7, the V gene TRBV28, with D hard to call. The germline V gene encodes CDR1 MDHEN and CDR2 SYDVKM. CDR3 length: 11 residues. V shed 7 bases and J shed 4 bases, with 8 bases lying between them. CDR3 in DNA: TGTGCCAGCACCGCCTCATACGAGCAGTACTTC. Encoded protein: CASTASYEQYF.

The DNA for the CDR3 is TGCGCCAGCAGCCTCGAGACAGGGAGTGCCTATGGCTACACCTTC. As protein: CASSLETGSAYGYTF. The chain employs TRBV4-1 and TRBJ1-2; 7 bases are a match to TRBD1. CDR1 MGHRA and CDR2 YSYEKL come from the germline V gene. V lost 4 bases to trimming and J lost 4 bases; unmatched junction nucleotides: 9. The CDR3 contains 15 residues.

V gene TRBV19 combines with J gene TRBJ1-1; tentative D call: TRBD1 (5 bases). The CDR3 runs to 16 residues. Germline V CDR1 and CDR2: LNHDA, SQIVND (reference sequence). V lost 1 base and J 2 bases, leaving 14 bases between the germline ends. This CDR3 is CASSIGGRVGNTEAFF. For the CDR3, the DNA is TGTGCCAGTAGTATAGGTGGCAGGGTAGGAAACACTGAAGCTTTCTTT. The whole variable domain, filled in from reference TRBV19 and TRBJ1-1, reads DGGITQSPKYLFRKEGQNVTLSCEQNLNHDAMYWYRQDPGQGLRLIYYSQIVNDFQKGDIAEGYSVSREKKESFPLTVTSAQKNPTAFYLCASSIGGRVGNTEAFFGQGTRLTVV.

The gene calls are TRBV29-1 and TRBJ2-5; D uncertain. The last part of the DNA fits TRBJ2-7 better; the J call may be wrong. Germline loops: CDR1 SQVTM, CDR2 ANQGSEA. The CDR3 length is 11 residues. The CDR3 DNA reads as TGCAGCGCCAGTGGGCCGCACGAGCAGTACTTC. It specifies CSASGPHEQYF.

The rearrangement uses TRBV20-1 and TRBJ2-7; D gene unclear. The CDR3 covers 8 residues. Germline values: CDR1 DFQATT, CDR2 SNEGSKA (reference sequence). CDR3 coding DNA: TGCAGGGAGTACGAGCAGTACTTC. As protein: CREYEQYF.

The chain is built from TRBV5-5 and TRBJ2-7, with D possibly matching TRBD1 (5 bases). The CDR3 is 15 amino acids. Trimming took 0 bases from V and 0 from J, leaving 10 bases between them. Germline loops: CDR1 SGHKS, CDR2 YYEKEE (reference sequence). The CDR3 here is CASSLGLGASYEQYF. DNA of the CDR3: TGTGCCAGCAGCTTGGGGTTAGGGGCCTCCTACGAGCAGTACTTC.

This sequence joins TRBV7-2 and TRBJ2-7; 10 bases agree with TRBD2. This CDR3 region has 15 residues. V trimming: 4 bases; J trimming: 1 base; junction bases outside the gene matches: 4. CDR1 and CDR2 (germline): SGHTA, FQGNSA. Here the CDR3 DNA reads TGTGCCAGCAGCTCCCGACTAGCGGGTTCCTACGAGCAGTACTTC. It translates to CASSSRLAGSYEQYF.

The chain employs TRBV7-9 and TRBJ2-7, with 10 bases fitting TRBD2. The germline CDR1 and CDR2 sequences are SEHNR and FQNEAQ (reference sequence). CDR3 length equals 15 residues. J lost 2 bases, V lost 5 bases, and 6 bases had no gene match. Written as DNA, the CDR3 is TGTGCCAGCAGCCAGCCGGGACTAGCGCCCTACGAGCAGTACTTC. Translating it yields CASSQPGLAPYEQYF.

V and J are TRBV5-4 and TRBJ2-3, with 10 bases fitting TRBD2. This CDR3 is 14 amino acids long. Trimming took 2 bases from V and 8 from J; bases not matched to a gene: 5. The germline gives CDR1 SGHNT, CDR2 YYREEE (reference sequence). The CDR3 DNA is TGTGCCAGCAGCTTTCTAGCGGGAGTGGGTACGCAGTATTTT. Translated, it gives CASSFLAGVGTQYF.

The V and J genes are TRBV30 and TRBJ2-7; D gene ambiguous. V was cut by 6 bases and J by 4 bases, with 10 bases left in between. The CDR3 consists of 11 residues. Germline loops: CDR1 GTSNPN, CDR2 SVGIG (reference sequence). The CDR3 coding sequence is TGTGCCTGCATTACCTTATACGAGCAGTACTTC. As protein: CACITLYEQYF.

This clone was seen more than once but under ten times. CDR3 residues: CASSLGPETGELFF. For the CDR3, the DNA is TGTGCCAGCAGTTTAGGACCCGAGACCGGGGAGCTGTTTTTT. V usage is TRBV27 and J usage is TRBJ2-2; no clear D gene. The germline V and J ends were trimmed by 2 bases and 5 bases, with 9 bases remaining between them. The germline V gene encodes CDR1 MNHEY and CDR2 SMNVEV (reference sequence). The CDR3 is 14 residues long.

This chain links TRBV4-3 with TRBJ2-1; maybe TRBD2 (6 bases). The CDR3 length is 18 residues. Trimming stripped 1 base from V and 9 bases from J, with 25 bases between. Germline lookup yields CDR1 LGHNA and CDR2 YSLEER. The CDR3 DNA reads as TGCGCCAGCAGCCAAGGGGGCCCGGATAGCGGAATAAGTGGTGAGCAGTTCTTC. The encoded protein is CASSQGGPDSGISGEQFF.

V usage is TRBV15 and J usage is TRBJ2-3; the match to TRBD1 covers 7 bases. Per germline, CDR1 LNHNV and CDR2 YYDKDF (reference sequence). V trimming: 5 bases; J trimming: 2 bases; junction bases outside the gene matches: 16. This CDR3 region has 18 residues. CDR3 bases: TGTGCCACCAGCCGCATCCCCCGGACAGGAAGATTCACAGATACGCAGTATTTT. Translating gives CATSRIPRTGRFTDTQYF.

The chain is built from TRBV6-1 and TRBJ2-7; 8 bases match TRBD1. The CDR3 totals 13 residues. The germline CDR1 and CDR2 sequences are MNHNS and SASEGT. V was pared by 6 bases and J by 6 bases, with 7 bases of the junction left unmatched. CDR3 loop: CASRDRDSGEQYF. CDR3 nucleotide sequence: TGTGCCAGCAGGGACAGGGACTCCGGCGAGCAGTACTTC.

V usage is TRBV27 and J usage is TRBJ1-5; maybe TRBD1 (5 bases). Germline CDR1 MNHEY, CDR2 SMNVEV (reference sequence). The V and J ends lost 2 bases and 7 bases respectively, with 12 bases between them. CDR3 size: 14 residues. The CDR3 bases are TGTGCCAGCAGTTTAGGGGCAGGTGGACAGCCCCAGCATTTT. This gives the protein CASSLGAGGQPQHF.

This chain links TRBV9 with TRBJ1-2; a possible D gene is TRBD1 (6 bases). The V gene lost 4 bases and the J gene lost 4 bases, with 17 bases spanning the gap. This CDR3 is 15 amino acids long. Germline values: CDR1 SGDLS, CDR2 YYNGEE. The CDR3 region has the DNA TGTGCCAGCAGCCCCAGCGCAGGGGAGATCTATGGCTACACCTTC. Its translation: CASSPSAGEIYGYTF.